This T cell receptor (beta chain) derives from a study of blood T cell repertoires in COVID-19. Whole-study context: The study drew acute and convalescent COVID-19 samples from the United States, Italy and Spain.

The CDR3 totals 14 residues. V shed 3 bases, J shed 14 bases, and the junction held 18 bases outside the gene matches. Germline V gene lookup returns CDR1 SQVTM and CDR2 ANQGSEA. The Seattle patients joined while their infection was active and were tracked longitudinally afterward. Methods used by the authors: Estimation of nucleated cell counts relied on the amplification of reference gene primers. The method was immunoSEQ multiplex PCR; TCRdb's version includes in-frame clones alone and lacks a portion of them. The DNA was the basis for D and trimming; V, J and clone size are from that table. Of approximately 400,000 clones in the sample, approximately 88% were seen once.

Sequencing was carried out using peripheral blood. J is TRBJ1-2 and V is TRBV29-1; TRBD1 aligns across 7 bases. This receptor was taken from a woman aged 50 to 60 with COVID-19, enrolled during active disease. The CDR3 spells CSVERGQLPSSWTF. In DNA form, the CDR3 reads TGCAGCGTTGAGAGGGGACAGCTACCCTCATCGTGGACCTTC.